This T cell receptor (beta chain) was observed in a study of blood T cell repertoires in COVID-19. The overall study: Sources were T cells, B-cell-depleted T cells, or PBMCs; the material itself was cDNA or gDNA.

In the original processing: Cell counts per sample came from amplifying reference gene primers. TCRdb's copy holds only in-frame clones and misses some; the assay was immunoSEQ multiplex PCR. That table is the source of V, J and clone size, and D and trimming were worked out from the DNA. The table lists tens of thousands of clones, approximately 71% of them singletons. The CDR3 totals 15 residues. With 6 bases removed from V and 6 bases from J, the gap between germline ends came to 20 bases. CDR1 is KGHSH and CDR2 is LQKENI in the germline V gene. Sequenced sample: peripheral blood. This chain links TRBV18 with TRBJ1-2; D might be TRBD1 (6 bases). The receptor was derived from a man aged 65 to 85 with COVID-19, enrolled during active disease. The CDR3 protein is CASSPGTQVPHGYTF. DNA of the CDR3: TGTGCCAGCTCGCCCGGGACACAAGTGCCACATGGCTACACCTTC.